This T cell receptor beta chain was captured by sequencing in a study of cytomegalovirus exposure and HLA in healthy donors. The PCR ran on 60 Vbeta and 13 Jbeta primers. Assay: immunoSEQ multiplex PCR; the TCRdb copy retains only in-frame clones and omits some. The table includes 110,000 to 150,000 clones, around four fifths detected once. The CDR3 is 15 amino acids. Germline lookup yields CDR1 SNHLY and CDR2 FYNNEI. V was trimmed by 8 bases and J by 3 bases, leaving 19 bases between them. The TCR sequence derives from a male donor in good health and CMV-seronegative. The rearrangement uses TRBV2 and TRBJ1-1; D not resolved. The sample taken for sequencing was PBMCs. The CDR3 nucleotides read TGTGCCAGCTACCTCGGGTTAAGAGGGTACACTGAAGCTTTCTTT. The encoded protein is CASYLGLRGYTEAFF. Full variable domain (outside the CDR3, taken from reference TRBV2 and TRBJ1-1): EPEVTQTPSHQVTQMGQEVILRCVPISNHLYFYWYRQILGQKVEFLVSFYNNEISEKSEIFDDQFSVERPDGSNFTLKIRSTKLEDSAMYFCASYLGLRGYTEAFFGQGTRLTVV.